This TCR beta chain was documented in a study of T cell changes during pregnancy in multiple sclerosis. V was clipped by 1 base and J by 10 bases, with 13 bases between them. This CDR3 region has 13 residues. Germline values: CDR1 SEHNR, CDR2 FQNEAQ (reference sequence). Data came from immunoSEQ multiplex PCR; TCRdb stores just in-frame clones and leaves some out. The sample lists under 45,000 clones, roughly 91% occurring once. This receptor was obtained from a female donor in good health, enrolled as a control in a pregnancy study. Sequenced material: CD4+ T cells from peripheral blood mononuclear cells, taken in the second trimester of pregnancy. The chain has TRBV7-9 and TRBJ1-1; no firm D call. CDR3 amino acids: CASSLGWAEGAFF. The CDR3 bases are TGTGCCAGCAGCTTAGGTTGGGCAGAAGGAGCTTTCTTT.